This TCR beta chain was obtained from a study of CD8 T cells in ankylosing spondylitis (TCRdb year 2017). As for the study more broadly: The study profiled T cell receptor beta repertoires in healthy donors and ankylosing spondylitis patients to find disease-linked TCR variants. The full study cohort comprised around 25 ankylosing spondylitis patients and 85 to 120 healthy donors. Peripheral blood samples were taken, and synovial fluid was additionally collected from ankylosing spondylitis patients. Overall study outcomes, separate from this receptor: The disease-linked clones were reported as significantly enriched in matched synovial fluid samples from ankylosing spondylitis patients. Some TCR beta motif variants had previously been reported in synovial fluid and blood of reactive arthritis patients, which suggested common disease-initiation mechanisms. The disease-linked clones showed a CD8+ phenotype and occurred at relatively low frequencies in peripheral blood. A TCR beta motif of fewer than 10 highly homologous amino acid variants appeared characteristic of blood from ankylosing spondylitis patients.

The run used an Illumina HiSeq 2500. TCR beta libraries were prepared by quantitative 5'-RACE with molecular barcodes. On the study's bioinformatics: A new computational method, built on a probabilistic model of VDJ rearrangement, was used to identify disease-linked TCR variants. The raw public reads went through TCRdb reprocessing: fastp at Q25, MiXCR clone calling, in-frame beta chains kept. Each entry merges the rows of one CDR3 protein and shows their most common DNA and genes. These V and J calls originate from TCRdb's pipeline instead of the authors' own analysis. Recorded for this sample are more than 500,000 distinct CDR3 sequences; approximately 5% of them occurred a single time. Under 4.5% of the sample goes to the ten largest clones. Details on this clonotype: The target of this receptor is not known. Base-call qualities are not available, and no considerably larger clone is one nucleotide away.

The germline V gene (reference sequence) provides CDR1 LGHDT and CDR2 YNNKEL. The germline ends are 15 bases apart after V is trimmed by 1 base and J by 11 bases. There are 13 amino acids in the CDR3, from cysteine to phenylalanine inclusive. Only the CDR3 DNA is retained, 39 bases long and in frame from the first base. The receptor was isolated from a male donor with ankylosing spondylitis. Sequenced sample: blood, either unsorted or a sorted T cell fraction (not recorded which). The V gene is TRBV3-1 and the J gene is TRBJ2-7; the D gene is perhaps TRBD2, from 6 matching bases. The CDR3 sequence is CASSQAGTLEEYF. The DNA sequence follows: TGTGCCAGCAGCCAAGCCGGGACTTTAGAGGAGTACTTC.